The clone carrying this T cell receptor (beta chain) was counted many times. A constant-region primer served to make TCR beta cDNA from roughly 500 ng total RNA. What produced the TCR beta libraries was three nested multiplex PCR rounds using slightly modified ARM-PCR. A C-beta reverse primer was combined with TRBV1-TRBV30 forward primers in the first two PCR rounds, and each round had around 11 cycles. TCRdb called the multiplex PCR reads again in MiXCR, with one record for every CDR3 protein. The table records about 130,000 distinct CDR3 sequences, around 60% of them present only once. The sample comes from a study of tumor-infiltrating lymphocytes in primary liver carcinoma. The CDR3 length is 15 residues. The trim removed 6 bases at V and 6 bases at J, leaving 8 bases unmatched. It was from roughly 20-30 mg of unsorted bulk tissue that RNA and DNA were co-extracted. Uniformly, tumor samples exhibited a viable tumor cell fraction exceeding 80%.

This clonotype was sampled from a woman in her sixties or seventies with primary liver carcinoma and hepatitis B virus infection. The specimen was liver tumor tissue from sampling region 3. The subset is: tumor region T3, left-lateral pole. The V call is TRBV12-3 or TRBV12-4, the J call TRBJ2-1; 10 nucleotides match TRBD1. The CDR3 loop is CASSKTGGRSNEQFF. DNA of the CDR3: TGTGCCAGCAGCAAGACAGGGGGCAGGAGCAATGAGCAGTTCTTC.